Below are 28 T cell receptor beta chains sequenced from a single sample in a study of T cells after yellow fever vaccination. From the 5' RACE reads, TCRdb called clonotypes with MiXCR, one entry per CDR3 protein. This table holds some 390,000 distinct CDR3 sequences, under 20% found once. Sequences were derived from PBMCs, sampled before the yellow fever booster vaccination. The receptors derive from a man aged 18 to 30 who received the YFV17D yellow fever vaccine.

This clonotype has only a few counts. The chain recombines TRBV20-1 with TRBJ2-1; TRBD1 aligns across 11 bases. This CDR3 has 14 amino acids. The germline V gene encodes CDR1 DFQATT and CDR2 SNEGSKA (reference sequence). The V gene end was trimmed by 2 bases and the J gene end by 6 bases; junction bases not matched to a gene: 3. CDR3 region: CSARWDRGINEQFF. DNA for the CDR3: TGCAGTGCTAGATGGGACAGGGGGATCAATGAGCAGTTCTTC.

The genes are TRBV20-1 and TRBJ2-5; TRBD2 matches 10 bases. The CDR3 loop spans 18 amino acids. The germline gives CDR1 DFQATT, CDR2 SNEGSKA (reference sequence). The V and J ends lost 4 bases and 5 bases, in that order; junction bases with no gene match: 19. CDR3 coding DNA: TGCAGTGCTAAGCCCCCCTCGGGATTAGCGGGGGGTAGGGAGACCCAGTACTTC. Translating it yields CSAKPPSGLAGGRETQYF.

This clonotype was detected a few times. The gene calls are TRBV7-2 and TRBJ1-4; TRBD1 matches at 8 bases. There are 14 residues in the CDR3. V was pared by 5 bases and J by 6 bases, with 5 bases of the junction left unmatched. The germline gives CDR1 SGHTA, CDR2 FQGNSA. The CDR3 is CASSKTGADEKLFF. The CDR3 DNA sequence: TGTGCCAGCAGCAAGACAGGGGCAGATGAAAAACTGTTTTTT.

The chain carries TRBV20-1 and TRBJ2-7; TRBD1 matches at 11 bases. This CDR3 has 14 amino acids. Trimming at V came to 4 bases and at J to 6 bases, leaving 8 bases not matched to a gene. Germline loops: CDR1 DFQATT, CDR2 SNEGSKA (reference sequence). The CDR3 loop is CSAILPGQGGEQYF. CDR3 coding DNA: TGCAGTGCTATTCTACCGGGACAGGGGGGCGAGCAGTACTTC.

This clonotype has more than one count but fewer than ten. The chain joins TRBV7-2 to TRBJ2-1; the D is unclear. Trimming removed 4 bases from V and 8 bases from J, with 15 bases in between. From germline, CDR1 is SGHTA and CDR2 FQGNSA. This CDR3 is 14 amino acids long. CDR3 nucleotide sequence: TGTGCCAGCAGCTCCTACCGATTTGGAGATGAGCAGTTCTTC. Amino acids: CASSSYRFGDEQFF.

This clonotype was seen more than once but under ten times. The chain employs TRBV7-2 and TRBJ2-2, with D possibly being TRBD2 (5 bases). CDR1 and CDR2 from the germline V gene are SGHTA and FQGNSA. This CDR3 contains 15 residues. The V end was cut by 1 base, the J end by 3 bases, with 9 bases between. This CDR3 is CASSLETGDTGELFF. The CDR3 coding sequence is TGTGCCAGCAGCTTAGAGACCGGGGACACCGGGGAGCTGTTTTTT.

The table lists this clonotype with a few counts. In DNA, the CDR3 is TGTGCCAGCAGTTACGTAACCCAACAGGGGAACACTGAAGCTTTCTTT. It encodes CASSYVTQQGNTEAFF. This chain joins TRBV6-5 and TRBJ1-1, with D perhaps matching TRBD1 (6 bases). Germline CDR1 MNHEY, CDR2 SVGAGI. The CDR3 has 16 amino acids. Trimming took off 2 bases at V and 1 base at J, with 14 bases between the two ends.

This clonotype occurred a few times. The CDR3 sequence: CAIRGTSPEQFF. The CDR3 DNA follows: TGTGCCATCAGAGGGACTAGCCCTGAGCAGTTCTTC. The chain has TRBV10-3 and TRBJ2-1; 9 nucleotides match TRBD2. The CDR3 consists of 12 residues. V gave up 6 bases and J gave up 9 bases; unmatched junction bases: 3. CDR1 is ENHRY and CDR2 is SYGVKD in the germline V gene.

In this sample, this clonotype turned up many times. The rearrangement links TRBV29-1 to TRBJ2-7; possibly TRBD1 for D (5 bases). Looked up from germline, CDR1 is SQVTM and CDR2 is ANQGSEA. The CDR3 totals 11 residues. The V and J ends lost 0 bases and 6 bases respectively, with 6 bases between them. CDR3 loop: CSVEDRGEQYV. Here the CDR3 DNA reads TGCAGCGTTGAAGATAGGGGCGAGCAGTACGTC.

This clonotype has more than one count but fewer than ten. The chain joins TRBV7-2 to TRBJ1-5; D is unresolved. Germline CDR1 reads SGHTA; CDR2 reads FQGNSA. The length of the CDR3 is 14 residues. V lost 6 bases, J lost 2 bases, and 11 bases lay in between. CDR3 nucleotide sequence: TGTGCCAGCAGTTTGCGGCAGGGCAATCAGCCCCAGCATTTT. Protein product: CASSLRQGNQPQHF.

CDR3 nucleotide sequence: TGTGCCAGCGCGACGGGGGGGCCAGAGACCCAGTACTTC. Encoded protein: CASATGGPETQYF. The chain links TRBV7-3 to TRBJ2-5; 8 bases agree with TRBD2. Losses at the gene ends were 8 bases for V and 4 bases for J; bases not matched to a gene: 6. The germline CDR1 and CDR2 sequences are SGHTA and FQGTGA. The CDR3 length is 13 residues.

This clonotype was detected only a few times. The chain joins TRBV5-1 to TRBJ2-7; D is uncertain. V dropped 2 bases and J dropped 1 base, with 7 bases sitting between them. Germline CDR1 reads SGHRS; CDR2 reads YFSETQ. The CDR3 extends over 13 amino acids. The CDR3 DNA sequence: TGCGCCAGCAGCTTATTAGGTTCCTACGAGCAGTACGTC. Its protein is CASSLLGSYEQYV.

The V call is TRBV5-6, the J call TRBJ2-5; TRBD1 matches at 8 bases. CDR1 is SGHDT, CDR2 YYEEEE, per germline. The J segment lost 3 bases and the V segment lost 3 bases, leaving 7 bases of the junction unmatched. The CDR3 consists of 15 residues. CDR3 loop: CASSSVNRGKETQYF. CDR3 coding DNA: TGTGCCAGCAGCTCAGTCAACAGGGGGAAAGAGACCCAGTACTTC.

This clonotype was detected ten times or more. This chain connects TRBV20-1 to TRBJ2-5, with a weak D call TRBD1 (6 bases). CDR3 length equals 13 residues. Per the germline V gene, CDR1 is DFQATT and CDR2 is SNEGSKA (reference sequence). The V end lost 6 bases, the J end lost 5 bases, and 16 bases lay between the germline ends. The DNA for the CDR3 is TGCAGTGCGGGGGCTAGTGGGGCCGAGACCCAGTACTTC. It is translated as CSAGASGAETQYF.

The chain links TRBV5-1 to TRBJ1-5; 7 bases agree with TRBD1. The CDR3 runs to 13 residues. V shed 5 bases and J 4 bases; nucleotides not matched to a gene: 3. From germline, CDR1 is SGHRS and CDR2 YFSETQ. CDR3 DNA: TGCGCCAGCAGATGGGACAGTAATCAGCCCCAGCATTTT. Its translation is CASRWDSNQPQHF. Full variable domain (outside the CDR3, taken from reference TRBV5-1 and TRBJ1-5): KAGVTQTPRYLIKTRGQQVTLSCSPISGHRSVSWYQQTPGQGLQFLFEYFSETQRNKGNFPGRFSGRQFSNSRSEMNVSTLELGDSALYLCASRWDSNQPQHFGDGTRLSIL.

This clonotype appeared a few times. V gene TRBV6-2 or TRBV6-3 combines with J gene TRBJ2-2; a weak D match, TRBD1 (6 bases). The CDR3 runs 16 residues. Trimming stripped 6 bases from V and 0 bases from J, with 14 bases between. CDR1 is MNHEY and CDR2 is SVGEGT in the germline V gene. In DNA, the CDR3 is TGTGCCAGCAGCTCACCCCGGACAGCGAACACCGGGGAGCTGTTTTTT. Its protein is CASSSPRTANTGELFF.

The rearrangement uses TRBV5-1 and TRBJ2-5; weak D call: TRBD1 (6 bases). Germline V gene lookup returns CDR1 SGHRS and CDR2 YFSETQ. The V gene lost 0 bases and the J gene lost 5 bases, with 14 bases spanning the gap. This CDR3 region has 15 residues. This chain's CDR3 is CASSLALQGSETQYF. CDR3 bases: TGCGCCAGCAGCTTGGCCTTACAGGGTTCGGAGACCCAGTACTTC.

The chain links TRBV10-1 to TRBJ2-7; TRBD2 aligns across 7 bases. After removal of 6 bases from V and 6 bases from J, the junction contained 8 bases not matched to a gene. Germline lookup yields CDR1 WNHNN and CDR2 SYGVQD (reference sequence). CDR3 size: 13 residues. The CDR3 DNA reads as TGCGCCAGCAGGCGAGCGGGGAGTGGCGAGCAGTACGTC. Amino acid sequence: CASRRAGSGEQYV.

The chain combines TRBV7-9 with TRBJ2-3; D is perhaps TRBD2 (7 bases). V lost 1 base, J lost 2 bases, and 16 bases lay in between. This CDR3 is 17 amino acids long. Germline values: CDR1 SEHNR, CDR2 FQNEAQ (reference sequence). The CDR3 DNA follows: TGTGCCAGCAGCTTAGGCTTGGGCGGGGGCTCCACAGATACGCAGTATTTT. Amino acids: CASSLGLGGGSTDTQYF. The entire variable domain, with the rest obtained from reference TRBV7-9 and TRBJ2-3, is as follows: DTGVSQNPRHKITKRGQNVTFRCDPISEHNRLYWYRQTLGQGPEFLTYFQNEAQLEKSRLLSDRFSAERPKGSFSTLEIQRTEQGDSAMYLCASSLGLGGGSTDTQYFGPGTRLTVL.

This clonotype has more than one count but fewer than ten. The chain couples TRBV7-2 to TRBJ1-5; D ambiguous. V gave up 4 bases and J gave up 6 bases, with 10 bases separating them. Germline CDR1 SGHTA, CDR2 FQGNSA. The CDR3 is made up of 13 amino acids. CDR3 bases: TGTGCCAGCAGCTCGGGTTGGGGTCAGCCCCAGCATTTT. Its translation is CASSSGWGQPQHF.

This clonotype was detected only a few times. The rearrangement links TRBV28 to TRBJ2-4, with D possibly being TRBD1 or TRBD2 (5 bases each). The CDR3 loop spans 14 amino acids. V shed 7 bases and J shed 0 bases, with 10 bases lying between them. Germline V gene sequence: CDR1 MDHEN, CDR2 SYDVKM. CDR3 residues: CASNWDLAKNIQYF. In nucleotides, the CDR3 is TGTGCCAGCAACTGGGACCTAGCCAAAAACATTCAGTACTTC.

This clonotype was counted only a few times. The CDR3 DNA reads TGTGCCAGCAGTAGACTAGGGTGGAGGGAAGCTTTCTTT. It translates to CASSRLGWREAFF. The chain combines TRBV6-5 with TRBJ1-1; the D is unclear. The ends were cut back, 5 bases at V and 8 bases at J, with 15 bases in the middle. This CDR3 has 13 amino acids. Germline assignment: CDR1 MNHEY and CDR2 SVGAGI.

This clonotype has just a few counts. This rearrangement joins TRBV20-1 to TRBJ2-7; 8 bases align to TRBD2. This CDR3 has 14 amino acids. The V and J ends lost 6 bases and 0 bases, in that order; junction bases with no gene match: 7. The germline V gene has CDR1 DFQATT and CDR2 SNEGSKA (reference sequence). The CDR3 reads CSARALADSYEQYF. For the CDR3, the DNA is TGCAGTGCCCGCGCACTAGCGGACTCCTACGAGCAGTACTTC.

CDR3 bases: TGTGCCAGCAGCTCGGGACTAGCCTCAGTAAATGAGCAGTTCTTC. It codes for CASSSGLASVNEQFF. The chain combines TRBV7-2 with TRBJ2-1, with TRBD2 identical over 9 bases. V lost 4 bases to trimming and J lost 7 bases; unmatched junction nucleotides: 8. CDR1 and CDR2 (germline): SGHTA, FQGNSA. CDR3 length: 15 amino acids.

J is TRBJ2-7 and V is TRBV20-1; a possible D gene is TRBD1 (5 bases). Looked up from germline, CDR1 is DFQATT and CDR2 is SNEGSKA (reference sequence). The CDR3 loop spans 14 amino acids. The V end was cut by 2 bases, the J end by 5 bases, with 16 bases between. The CDR3 sequence is CSARPINTGNEQYF. DNA of the CDR3: TGCAGTGCTAGACCCATTAATACAGGCAACGAGCAGTACTTC.

This clonotype showed up just a few times. The chain has TRBV4-3 and TRBJ1-5, with D possibly matching TRBD1 (6 bases). Germline-derived CDR1 and CDR2 are LGHNA and YSLEER. The V gene lost 0 bases and the J gene lost 0 bases, with 15 bases spanning the gap. This CDR3 region has 18 residues. CDR3 residues: CASSQDRRQGYSNQPQHF. CDR3 nucleotide sequence: TGCGCCAGCAGCCAAGATCGGAGGCAGGGGTATAGCAATCAGCCCCAGCATTTT.

The rearrangement uses TRBV18 and TRBJ1-1; TRBD1 agrees at 7 bases. Trimming cost V 4 bases and J 0 bases; bases outside gene matches: 5. The CDR3 sequence is 15 residues long. CDR1 is KGHSH, CDR2 LQKENI, per germline. CDR3: CASSQQGQLNTEAFF. CDR3 nucleotide sequence: TGTGCCAGCTCACAACAGGGACAGTTGAACACTGAAGCTTTCTTT.

The rearrangement uses TRBV7-9 and TRBJ1-3, with D possibly TRBD1 on 6 matching bases. Germline lookup yields CDR1 SEHNR and CDR2 FQNEAQ (reference sequence). V was clipped by 5 bases and J by 2 bases, with 10 bases between them. The CDR3 loop spans 14 amino acids. The CDR3 DNA is TGTGCCAGCAGCCGTGGGGGCACTGGAAACACCATATATTTT. Translated: CASSRGGTGNTIYF.